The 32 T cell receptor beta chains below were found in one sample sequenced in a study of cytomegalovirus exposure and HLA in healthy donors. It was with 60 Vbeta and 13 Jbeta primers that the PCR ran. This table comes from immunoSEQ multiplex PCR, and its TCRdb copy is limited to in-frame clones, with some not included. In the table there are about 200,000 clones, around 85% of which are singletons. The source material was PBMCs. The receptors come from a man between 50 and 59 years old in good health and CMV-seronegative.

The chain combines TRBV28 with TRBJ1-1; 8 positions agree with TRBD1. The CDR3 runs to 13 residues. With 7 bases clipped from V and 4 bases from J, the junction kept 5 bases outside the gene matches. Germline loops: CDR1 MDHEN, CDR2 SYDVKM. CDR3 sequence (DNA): TGTGCCAGCACCGGACAGGGCGGCACTGAAGCTTTCTTT. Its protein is CASTGQGGTEAFF. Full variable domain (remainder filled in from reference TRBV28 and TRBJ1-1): DVKVTQSSRYLVKRTGEKVFLECVQDMDHENMFWYRQDPGLGLRLIYFSYDVKMKEKGDIPEGYSVSREKKERFSLILESASTNQTSMYLCASTGQGGTEAFFGQGTRLTVV.

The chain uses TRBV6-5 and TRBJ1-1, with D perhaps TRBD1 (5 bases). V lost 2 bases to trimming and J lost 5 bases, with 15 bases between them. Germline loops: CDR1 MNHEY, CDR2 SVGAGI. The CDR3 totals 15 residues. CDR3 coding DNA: TGTGCCAGCAGTTACCGCGGGCGGGGGGGGACTGAAGCTTTCTTT. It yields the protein CASSYRGRGGTEAFF.

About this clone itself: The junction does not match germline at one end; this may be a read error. The CDR3 reads CASSYGLGQGGWNF. DNA for the CDR3: TGTGCCAGCAGTTACGGTCTAGGGCAGGGGGGTTGGAACTTC. This chain links TRBV6-5 with TRBJ2-7; possibly TRBD1 for D (7 bases). This CDR3 comprises 14 residues. From germline, CDR1 is MNHEY and CDR2 SVGAGI.

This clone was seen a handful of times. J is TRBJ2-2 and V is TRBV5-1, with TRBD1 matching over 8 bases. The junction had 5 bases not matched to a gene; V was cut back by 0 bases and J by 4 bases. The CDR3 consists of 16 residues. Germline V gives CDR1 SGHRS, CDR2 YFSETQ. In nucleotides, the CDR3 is TGCGCCAGCAGCTTGGGCGGGACAGGAGCCACCGGGGAGCTGTTTTTT. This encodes CASSLGGTGATGELFF.

This CDR3 reads CASSLSASGANTGELFF. The CDR3, as DNA: TGTGCCAGCAGCCTATCAGCTAGCGGGGCGAACACCGGGGAGCTGTTTTTT. V usage is TRBV7-6 and J usage is TRBJ2-2, with 9 bases lining up with TRBD2. The CDR3 loop spans 17 amino acids. V gave up 5 bases and J gave up 0 bases; unmatched junction bases: 7. Germline V CDR1 and CDR2: SGHVS, FNYEAQ.

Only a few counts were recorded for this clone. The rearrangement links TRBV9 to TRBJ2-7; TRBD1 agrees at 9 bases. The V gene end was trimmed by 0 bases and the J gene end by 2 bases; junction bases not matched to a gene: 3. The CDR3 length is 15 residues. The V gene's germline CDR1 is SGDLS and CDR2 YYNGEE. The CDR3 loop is CASSVGGTGTYEQYF. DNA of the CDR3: TGTGCCAGCAGCGTAGGTGGGACAGGGACCTACGAGCAGTACTTC.

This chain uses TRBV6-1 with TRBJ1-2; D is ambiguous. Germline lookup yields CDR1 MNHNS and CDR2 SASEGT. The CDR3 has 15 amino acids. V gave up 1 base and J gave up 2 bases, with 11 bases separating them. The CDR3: CASSEGLQSNYGYTF. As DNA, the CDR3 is TGTGCCAGCAGTGAAGGGCTTCAGTCGAACTATGGCTACACCTTC.

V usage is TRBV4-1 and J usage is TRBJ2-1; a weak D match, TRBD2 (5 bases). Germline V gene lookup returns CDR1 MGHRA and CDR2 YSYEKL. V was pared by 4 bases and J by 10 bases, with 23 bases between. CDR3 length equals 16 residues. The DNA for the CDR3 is TGCGCCAGCAGCCGACTCAGCGGTATCTTGGTAGGGGAGCAGTTCTTC. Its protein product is CASSRLSGILVGEQFF.

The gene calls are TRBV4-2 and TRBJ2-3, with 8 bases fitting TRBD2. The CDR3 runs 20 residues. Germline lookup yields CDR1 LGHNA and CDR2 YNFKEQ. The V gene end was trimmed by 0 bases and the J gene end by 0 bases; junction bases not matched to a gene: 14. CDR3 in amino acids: CASSQDLIGSGRTSTDTQYF. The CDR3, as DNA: TGTGCCAGCAGCCAAGATCTCATAGGAAGCGGGAGAACTAGCACAGATACGCAGTATTTT.

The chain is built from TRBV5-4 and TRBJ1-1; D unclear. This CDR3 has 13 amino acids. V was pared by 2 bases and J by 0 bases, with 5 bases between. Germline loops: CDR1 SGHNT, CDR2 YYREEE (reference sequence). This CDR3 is CASSFQMNTEAFF. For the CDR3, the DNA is TGTGCCAGCAGCTTTCAGATGAACACTGAAGCTTTCTTT.

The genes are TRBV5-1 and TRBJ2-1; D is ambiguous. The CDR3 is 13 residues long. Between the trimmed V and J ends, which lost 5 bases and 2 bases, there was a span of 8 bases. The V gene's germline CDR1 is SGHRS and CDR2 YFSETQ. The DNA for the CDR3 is TGCGCCAGCAGTCCCCAAACCTACAATGAGCAGTTCTTC. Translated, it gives CASSPQTYNEQFF.

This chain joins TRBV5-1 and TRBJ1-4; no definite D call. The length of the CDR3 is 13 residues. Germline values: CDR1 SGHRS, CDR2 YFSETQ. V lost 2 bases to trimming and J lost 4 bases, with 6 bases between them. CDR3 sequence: CASSLTGNEKLFF. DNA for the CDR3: TGCGCCAGCAGCTTAACCGGTAATGAAAAACTGTTTTTT. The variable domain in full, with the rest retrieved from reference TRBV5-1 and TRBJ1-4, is KAGVTQTPRYLIKTRGQQVTLSCSPISGHRSVSWYQQTPGQGLQFLFEYFSETQRNKGNFPGRFSGRQFSNSRSEMNVSTLELGDSALYLCASSLTGNEKLFFGSGTQLSVL.

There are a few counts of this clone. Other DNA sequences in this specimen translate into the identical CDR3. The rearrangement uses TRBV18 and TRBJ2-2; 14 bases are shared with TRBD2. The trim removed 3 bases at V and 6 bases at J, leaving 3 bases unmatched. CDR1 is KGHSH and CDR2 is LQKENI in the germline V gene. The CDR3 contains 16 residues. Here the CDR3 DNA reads TGTGCCAGCTCACCGGGACTAGCGGGAGTTGCCGGGGAGCTGTTTTTT. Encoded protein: CASSPGLAGVAGELFF. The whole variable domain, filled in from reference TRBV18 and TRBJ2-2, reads NAGVMQNPRHLVRRRGQEARLRCSPMKGHSHVYWYRQLPEEGLKFMVYLQKENIIDESGMPKERFSAEFPKEGPSILRIQQVVRGDSAAYFCASSPGLAGVAGELFFGEGSRLTVL.

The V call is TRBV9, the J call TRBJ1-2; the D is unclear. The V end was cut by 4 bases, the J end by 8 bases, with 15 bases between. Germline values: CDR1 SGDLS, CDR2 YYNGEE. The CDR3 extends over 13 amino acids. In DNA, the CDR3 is TGTGCCAGCAGCAAAAATGGACTAGGGGGCTACACCTTC. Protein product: CASSKNGLGGYTF.

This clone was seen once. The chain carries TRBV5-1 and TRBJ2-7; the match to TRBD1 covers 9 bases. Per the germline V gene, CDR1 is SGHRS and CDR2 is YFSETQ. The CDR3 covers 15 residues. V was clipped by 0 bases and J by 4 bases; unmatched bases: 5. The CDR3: CASSLVLDRGYEQYF. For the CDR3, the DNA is TGCGCCAGCAGCTTGGTTTTGGACAGGGGATACGAGCAGTACTTC.

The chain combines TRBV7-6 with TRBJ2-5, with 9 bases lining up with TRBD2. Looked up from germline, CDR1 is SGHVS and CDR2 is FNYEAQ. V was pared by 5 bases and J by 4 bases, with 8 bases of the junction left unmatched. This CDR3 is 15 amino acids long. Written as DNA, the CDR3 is TGTGCCAGCAGCGGATCTAGCGGGAATCTAGAGACCCAGTACTTC. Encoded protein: CASSGSSGNLETQYF. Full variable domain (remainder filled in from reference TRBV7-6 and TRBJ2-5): GAGVSQSPRYKVTKRGQDVALRCDPISGHVSLYWYRQALGQGPEFLTYFNYEAQQDKSGLPNDRFSAERPEGSISTLTIQRTEQRDSAMYRCASSGSSGNLETQYFGPGTRLLVL.

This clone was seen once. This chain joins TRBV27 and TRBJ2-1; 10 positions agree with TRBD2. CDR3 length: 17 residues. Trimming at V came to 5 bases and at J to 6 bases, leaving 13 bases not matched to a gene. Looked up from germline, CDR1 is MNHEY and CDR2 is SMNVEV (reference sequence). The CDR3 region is CASSPRTSGSWGNEQFF. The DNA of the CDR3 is TGTGCCAGCAGTCCTAGGACTAGCGGTAGCTGGGGCAATGAGCAGTTCTTC.

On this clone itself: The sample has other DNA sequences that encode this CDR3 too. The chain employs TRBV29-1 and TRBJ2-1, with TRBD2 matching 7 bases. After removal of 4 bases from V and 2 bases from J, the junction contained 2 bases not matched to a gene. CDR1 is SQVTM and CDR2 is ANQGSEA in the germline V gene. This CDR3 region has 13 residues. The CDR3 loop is CSVGTSAYNEQFF. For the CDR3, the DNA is TGCAGCGTTGGAACTAGCGCCTACAATGAGCAGTTCTTC.

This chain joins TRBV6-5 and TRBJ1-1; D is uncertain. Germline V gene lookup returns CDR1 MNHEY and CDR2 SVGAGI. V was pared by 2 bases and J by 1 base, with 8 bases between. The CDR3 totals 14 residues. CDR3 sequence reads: CASSYAKWNTEAFF. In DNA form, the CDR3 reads TGTGCCAGCAGTTACGCTAAATGGAACACTGAAGCTTTCTTT.

In DNA, the CDR3 is TGTGCCAGCAGCTCCGGGACTGGTAACAATAATGAGCAGTTCTTC. Its protein product is CASSSGTGNNNEQFF. The rearrangement uses TRBV28 and TRBJ2-1; the D gene is possibly TRBD2 (6 bases). The ends were cut back, 6 bases at V and 7 bases at J, with 19 bases in the middle. CDR3 size: 15 residues. CDR1 is MDHEN and CDR2 is SYDVKM in the germline V gene.

The CDR3 reads CASSQVKREGRAEFF. In nucleotides, the CDR3 is TGCGCCAGCAGCCAAGTTAAGCGGGAGGGTCGGGCGGAGTTCTTC. The chain joins TRBV4-1 to TRBJ2-1, with 10 bases matching TRBD2. The CDR3 loop spans 15 amino acids. Germline V lookup: CDR1 MGHRA, CDR2 YSYEKL. Trimming cost V 1 base and J 14 bases; bases outside gene matches: 11.

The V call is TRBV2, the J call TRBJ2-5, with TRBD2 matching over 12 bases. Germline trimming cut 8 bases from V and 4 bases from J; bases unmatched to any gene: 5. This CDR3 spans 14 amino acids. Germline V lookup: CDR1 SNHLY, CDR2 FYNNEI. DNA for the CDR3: TGTGCCAGCGGGCGGGGACTAGCGGGAGAGACCCAGTACTTC. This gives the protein CASGRGLAGETQYF.

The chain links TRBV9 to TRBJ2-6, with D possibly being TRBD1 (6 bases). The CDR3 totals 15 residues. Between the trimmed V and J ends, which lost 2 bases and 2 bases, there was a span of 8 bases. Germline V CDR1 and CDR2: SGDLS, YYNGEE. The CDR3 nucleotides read TGTGCCAGCAGCGTTCAGGGGCCTGGGGCCAACGTCCTGACTTTC. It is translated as CASSVQGPGANVLTF.

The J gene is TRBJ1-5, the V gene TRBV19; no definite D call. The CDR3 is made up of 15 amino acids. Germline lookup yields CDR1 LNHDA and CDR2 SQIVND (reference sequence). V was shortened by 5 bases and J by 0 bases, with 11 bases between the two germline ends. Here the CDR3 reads CASSLREYSNQPQHF. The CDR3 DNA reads TGTGCCAGTAGTTTGCGAGAGTATAGCAATCAGCCCCAGCATTTT.

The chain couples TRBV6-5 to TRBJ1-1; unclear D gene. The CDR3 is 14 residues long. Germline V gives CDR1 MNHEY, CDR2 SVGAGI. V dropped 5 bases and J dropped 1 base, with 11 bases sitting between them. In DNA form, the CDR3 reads TGTGCCAGCAGTAGCACACGGGGGAACACTGAAGCTTTCTTT. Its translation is CASSSTRGNTEAFF.

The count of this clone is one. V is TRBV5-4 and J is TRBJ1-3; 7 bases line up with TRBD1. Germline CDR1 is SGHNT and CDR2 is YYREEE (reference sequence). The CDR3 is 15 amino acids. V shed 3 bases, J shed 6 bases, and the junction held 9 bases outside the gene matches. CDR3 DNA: TGTGCCAGCAGCTCACAGGGGATGGGGGAAAACACCATATATTTT. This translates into CASSSQGMGENTIYF.

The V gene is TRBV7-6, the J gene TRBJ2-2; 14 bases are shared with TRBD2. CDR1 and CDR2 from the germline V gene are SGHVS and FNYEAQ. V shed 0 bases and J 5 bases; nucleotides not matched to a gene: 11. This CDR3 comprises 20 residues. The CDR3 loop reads CASSLALTSGRAGRTGELFF. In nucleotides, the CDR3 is TGTGCCAGCAGCTTAGCATTGACTAGCGGGAGGGCCGGTCGGACCGGGGAGCTGTTTTTT.

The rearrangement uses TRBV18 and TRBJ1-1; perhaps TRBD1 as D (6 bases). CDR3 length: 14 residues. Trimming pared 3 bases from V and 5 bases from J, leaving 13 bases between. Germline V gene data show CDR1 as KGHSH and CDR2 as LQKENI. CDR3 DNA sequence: TGTGCCAGCTCACCGGGGGGGCAAGGTACTGAAGCTTTCTTT. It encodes CASSPGGQGTEAFF. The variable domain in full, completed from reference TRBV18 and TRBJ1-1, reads NAGVMQNPRHLVRRRGQEARLRCSPMKGHSHVYWYRQLPEEGLKFMVYLQKENIIDESGMPKERFSAEFPKEGPSILRIQQVVRGDSAAYFCASSPGGQGTEAFFGQGTRLTVV.

This chain's CDR3 is CASSSTRGGASDTQYF. DNA of the CDR3: TGTGCCAGCAGCTCTACAAGAGGTGGAGCTTCGGATACGCAGTATTTT. The chain carries TRBV11-2 and TRBJ2-3; D not resolved. V dropped 4 bases and J dropped 6 bases, with 20 bases sitting between them. This CDR3 spans 16 amino acids. Looked up from germline, CDR1 is SGHAT and CDR2 is FQNNGV.

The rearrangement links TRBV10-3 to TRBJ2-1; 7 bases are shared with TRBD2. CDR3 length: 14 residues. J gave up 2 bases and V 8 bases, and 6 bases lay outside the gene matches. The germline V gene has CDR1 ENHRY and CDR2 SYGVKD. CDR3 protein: CAIRDGRTYNEQFF. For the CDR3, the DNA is TGTGCCATCCGGGACGGGAGGACCTACAATGAGCAGTTCTTC.

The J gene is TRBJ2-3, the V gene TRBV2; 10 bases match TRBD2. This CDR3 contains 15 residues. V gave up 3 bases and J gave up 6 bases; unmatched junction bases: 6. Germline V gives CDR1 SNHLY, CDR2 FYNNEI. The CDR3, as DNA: TGTGCCAGCAGTGAGGCTAGCGGGAGTGCGGATACGCAGTATTTT. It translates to CASSEASGSADTQYF.

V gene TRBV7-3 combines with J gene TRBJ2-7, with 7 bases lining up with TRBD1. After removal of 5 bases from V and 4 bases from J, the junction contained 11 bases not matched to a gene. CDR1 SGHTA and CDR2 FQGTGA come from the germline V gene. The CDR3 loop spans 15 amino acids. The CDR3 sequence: CASSPAGTEVYEQYF. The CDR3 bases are TGTGCCAGCAGCCCGGCCGGGACAGAAGTTTACGAGCAGTACTTC.